There are a few counts of the clone carrying this T cell receptor (beta chain). Its cognate antigen is unknown. The source of the sample is a study of cytomegalovirus exposure and HLA in healthy donors. Study-wide findings and caveats: When presence/absence was analysed, sequencing depth was taken to be roughly uniform across donors. Productive status was seen about 87% or about 30% of the time for most TCR beta V segments in an earlier analysis. The authors listed 150 to 200 TCR beta chains as cytomegalovirus-associated.

This CDR3 is 17 amino acids long. Between the trimmed V and J ends, which lost 7 bases and 2 bases, there was a span of 23 bases. The germline V gene encodes CDR1 SEHNR and CDR2 FQNEAQ (reference sequence). Primers included in the PCR were 60 Vbeta and 13 Jbeta primers. TCRdb's table, derived via immunoSEQ multiplex PCR, lists solely in-frame clones and lacks some. Among about 140,000 clones listed, roughly two thirds were seen once. The rearrangement links TRBV7-9 to TRBJ1-2, with D unresolved. The TCR originated in a male donor in good health and CMV-seronegative. Sequencing was done on a sample of PBMCs. The CDR3 sequence: CASTLSLPTAGNYGYTF. CDR3 DNA: TGTGCCAGCACCCTTAGCTTACCCACGGCGGGCAACTATGGCTACACCTTC. The full variable domain, its missing parts supplied by reference TRBV7-9 and TRBJ1-2, is DTGVSQNPRHKITKRGQNVTFRCDPISEHNRLYWYRQTLGQGPEFLTYFQNEAQLEKSRLLSDRFSAERPKGSFSTLEIQRTEQGDSAMYLCASTLSLPTAGNYGYTFGSGTRLTVV.